This entry lists 29 T cell receptor beta chains sequenced from one sample in a study of neurological immune-mediated disorders. Time point of the sample: longitudinal time-point 1 (baseline). Using its own MiXCR run on the 5' RACE reads, TCRdb lists one record per CDR3 protein. The repertoire includes about 71,000 distinct CDR3 sequences, 10% to 13% of them detected once, and more than 9% sits in the top ten. The material sequenced was PBMCs. The receptors stem from a young man in good health.

This clonotype was observed at least ten times. The rearrangement joins TRBV27 to TRBJ2-6; D assignment may be TRBD1 or TRBD2 (6 bases each). The length of the CDR3 is 17 residues. Deletions cut 5 bases from V and 4 bases from J, with 18 bases between. Germline V gene data show CDR1 as MNHEY and CDR2 as SMNVEV (reference sequence). The CDR3 sequence is CASSPPLGGRGANVLTF. The CDR3 DNA is TGTGCCAGCAGTCCACCCTTGGGGGGCCGCGGGGCCAACGTCCTGACTTTC.

This clonotype was counted ten times or more. The chain recombines TRBV20-1 with TRBJ1-5, with TRBD1 matching over 8 bases. V shed 3 bases and J 6 bases; nucleotides not matched to a gene: 13. The CDR3 length is 16 residues. In germline, CDR1 is DFQATT, CDR2 SNEGSKA (reference sequence). CDR3 in DNA: TGCAGTGCTAGTCACGCCTCGACAGGGGATTTTCAGCCCCAGCATTTT. Its translation: CSASHASTGDFQPQHF.

This clonotype was picked up many times. This chain joins TRBV12-3 or TRBV12-4 and TRBJ2-3; 7 bases agree with TRBD2. The J segment lost 4 bases and the V segment lost 4 bases, leaving 11 bases of the junction unmatched. This CDR3 region has 16 residues. CDR3 protein: CASSYSSSGGPDTQYF. The CDR3 DNA reads TGTGCCAGCAGTTACTCTTCTAGCGGTGGGCCAGATACGCAGTATTTT.

At least ten counts were recorded for this clonotype. The CDR3 nucleotides are TGTGCCAGCAGCACAAACAGGGGAGAGCAGTTCTTC. Translated, it gives CASSTNRGEQFF. This chain joins TRBV11-3 and TRBJ2-1, with TRBD1 matching 7 bases. Germline V lookup: CDR1 SGHNT, CDR2 YENEEA. This CDR3 has 12 amino acids. V shed 5 bases, J shed 10 bases, and the junction held 5 bases outside the gene matches.

Ten or more counts support this clonotype. The chain links TRBV5-1 to TRBJ2-1, with 7 bases fitting TRBD2. The CDR3 is 14 amino acids. J was trimmed by 11 bases and V by 1 base; bases with no gene match: 9. Germline values: CDR1 SGHRS, CDR2 YFSETQ. CDR3 nucleotide sequence: TGCGCCAGCAGCTTGCTCCTAGCGGACCCCAAGCAGTTCTTC. The encoded protein is CASSLLLADPKQFF.

There are many counts of this clonotype. This sequence joins TRBV10-3 and TRBJ2-1; 14 bases are a match to TRBD2. Losses at the gene ends were 6 bases for V and 9 bases for J; bases not matched to a gene: 10. The CDR3 sequence is 16 residues long. Germline lookup yields CDR1 ENHRY and CDR2 SYGVKD. CDR3 DNA sequence: TGTGCCATCAGGGCCTCCGGGACTAGCGGGAGAGGTGAGCAGTTCTTC. It specifies CAIRASGTSGRGEQFF.

This clonotype was seen ten or more times. The genes are TRBV15 and TRBJ2-1, with 7 bases lining up with TRBD2. Trimming cost V 1 base and J 10 bases; bases outside gene matches: 10. CDR1 and CDR2 (germline): LNHNV, YYDKDF (reference sequence). The CDR3 runs to 15 residues. Here the CDR3 DNA reads TGTGCCACCAGCAGAGCCCGGGACGCCGGGAGGGAGCAGTTCTTC. Translating gives CATSRARDAGREQFF.

This clonotype was observed at least ten times. The chain has TRBV11-2 and TRBJ2-7; 7 nucleotides line up with TRBD1. V shed 2 bases and J 4 bases; nucleotides not matched to a gene: 8. Per the germline V gene, CDR1 is SGHAT and CDR2 is FQNNGV. This CDR3 contains 15 residues. The chain's CDR3 is CASSLNEGAGYEQYF. For the CDR3, the DNA is TGTGCCAGCAGCTTAAATGAGGGGGCCGGATACGAGCAGTACTTC. Full variable domain (missing parts from reference TRBV11-2 and TRBJ2-7): EAGVAQSPRYKIIEKRQSVAFWCNPISGHATLYWYQQILGQGPKLLIQFQNNGVVDDSQLPKDRFSAERLKGVDSTLKIQPAKLEDSAVYLCASSLNEGAGYEQYFGPGTRLTVT.

This clonotype came up many times. V and J are TRBV29-1 and TRBJ1-5; the match to TRBD1 covers 7 bases. Germline V gene sequence: CDR1 SQVTM, CDR2 ANQGSEA. With V trimmed by 7 bases and J by 7 bases, 13 bases remained unmatched. This CDR3 has 14 amino acids. CDR3: CSASTGAAVQPQHF. For the CDR3, the DNA is TGCAGCGCATCAACAGGGGCCGCCGTCCAGCCCCAGCATTTT.

This clonotype has a count of ten or more. The gene calls are TRBV25-1 and TRBJ1-4, with D maybe TRBD1 (6 bases). This CDR3 is 15 amino acids long. V was clipped by 1 base and J by 4 bases, with 10 bases between them. CDR1 and CDR2 from the germline V gene are MGHDK and SYGVNS. In nucleotides, the CDR3 is TGTGCCAGCAGTGAATTGGACAGTGATAATGAAAAACTGTTTTTT. Its translation is CASSELDSDNEKLFF.

This clonotype was detected many times. The J gene is TRBJ1-1, the V gene TRBV4-1; D remains ambiguous. Trimming cost V 1 base and J 1 base, with 10 bases left between them. This CDR3 region has 15 residues. The germline V gene has CDR1 MGHRA and CDR2 YSYEKL. The CDR3 loop is CASSQVEGGNTEAFF. For the CDR3, the DNA is TGCGCCAGCAGCCAAGTTGAGGGCGGGAACACTGAAGCTTTCTTT.

This clonotype came up many times. The gene calls are TRBV11-1 and TRBJ2-1, with a weak D call TRBD2 (6 bases). V gave up 7 bases and J gave up 9 bases, with 13 bases separating them. The CDR3 is 12 residues long. Germline lookup yields CDR1 SGHAT and CDR2 FQDESV (reference sequence). As DNA, the CDR3 is TGTGCCAGCACCGTGGAGGGAAGTGAGCAGTTCTTC. This translates into CASTVEGSEQFF.

In its sample, this clonotype was seen a few times. The chain links TRBV28 to TRBJ1-2; a weak D match, TRBD1 (6 bases). CDR1 is MDHEN and CDR2 is SYDVKM in the germline V gene. V lost 3 bases and J 5 bases, leaving 16 bases between the germline ends. The CDR3 has 15 residues. CDR3 region: CASSFSGGAGYGYTF. In nucleotides, the CDR3 is TGTGCCAGCAGTTTTTCCGGGGGCGCGGGATATGGCTACACCTTC.

This clonotype was counted at least ten times. V usage is TRBV11-2 and J usage is TRBJ1-1, with 7 bases identical to TRBD1. In germline, CDR1 is SGHAT, CDR2 FQNNGV. After removal of 4 bases from V and 0 bases from J, the junction contained 5 bases not matched to a gene. CDR3 length: 15 amino acids. CDR3 sequence (DNA): TGTGCCAGCAGCTCAAGGACAGGATTGAACACTGAAGCTTTCTTT. This gives the protein CASSSRTGLNTEAFF.

This clonotype was picked up a small number of times. The gene calls are TRBV4-2 and TRBJ2-1; D possibly corresponds to TRBD2 (5 bases). Trimming cost V 0 bases and J 7 bases, with 13 bases left between them. The CDR3 loop spans 15 amino acids. The germline CDR1 and CDR2 sequences are LGHNA and YNFKEQ. The CDR3 DNA is TGTGCCAGCAGCCAAGATCCGGCGGGCGGGAATGAGCAGTTCTTC. It encodes CASSQDPAGGNEQFF.

This clonotype was picked up many times. The rearrangement uses TRBV5-5 and TRBJ2-7, with 9 bases aligning to TRBD1. V dropped 2 bases and J dropped 4; count of bases not matched to a gene: 10. In germline, CDR1 is SGHKS, CDR2 YYEKEE (reference sequence). There are 16 residues in the CDR3. The CDR3 loop is CASSLRGQGAGYEQYF. Written as DNA, the CDR3 is TGTGCCAGCAGCTTAAGGGGACAGGGAGCGGGGTACGAGCAGTACTTC.

This clonotype was seen at least ten times. The gene calls are TRBV4-1 and TRBJ2-1; 7 bases are a match to TRBD1. J lost 7 bases, V lost 0 bases, and 12 bases had no gene match. CDR3 size: 17 residues. The germline CDR1 and CDR2 sequences are MGHRA and YSYEKL. This chain's CDR3 is CASSQDLGTAPANEQFF. CDR3 in DNA: TGCGCCAGCAGCCAAGATCTCGGGACAGCACCGGCGAATGAGCAGTTCTTC.

Ten or more counts support this clonotype. This chain connects TRBV7-2 to TRBJ2-7, with 7 bases aligning to TRBD1. The CDR3 sequence is 15 residues long. The trim removed 4 bases at V and 6 bases at J, leaving 12 bases unmatched. Germline V lookup: CDR1 SGHTA, CDR2 FQGNSA. The CDR3: CASSSTGTVSFEQYF. The CDR3 nucleotides are TGTGCCAGCAGCTCAACCGGGACAGTGAGCTTCGAGCAGTACTTC.

This clonotype has at least ten counts. J is TRBJ2-3 and V is TRBV7-2; TRBD2 agrees at 11 bases. Germline-derived CDR1 and CDR2 are SGHTA and FQGNSA. This CDR3 comprises 18 residues. The J segment lost 0 bases and the V segment lost 5 bases, leaving 10 bases of the junction unmatched. The DNA for the CDR3 is TGTGCCAGCAGCGACCGCCGGACTAGCGGGCCAAGCACAGATACGCAGTATTTT. Residues: CASSDRRTSGPSTDTQYF.

V and J are TRBV7-8 and TRBJ2-7; D is unresolved. This CDR3 spans 14 amino acids. Trimming cost V 5 bases and J 2 bases, with 13 bases left between them. The V gene's germline CDR1 is SGHVS and CDR2 FQNEAQ. CDR3 nucleotide sequence: TGTGCCAGCAGCGTGTCCTGGGGTCCCTACGAGCAGTACTTC. This gives the protein CASSVSWGPYEQYF.

This clonotype was found many times. This chain joins TRBV5-1 and TRBJ2-2; 10 bases align to TRBD1. CDR3 length: 14 amino acids. V was clipped by 4 bases and J by 6 bases; unmatched bases: 3. Per the germline V gene, CDR1 is SGHRS and CDR2 is YFSETQ. CDR3 sequence reads: CASSGQGGSGELFF. The CDR3 nucleotides read TGCGCCAGCAGCGGACAGGGGGGATCCGGGGAGCTGTTTTTT. The full variable domain, rest sourced from reference TRBV5-1 and TRBJ2-2, is KAGVTQTPRYLIKTRGQQVTLSCSPISGHRSVSWYQQTPGQGLQFLFEYFSETQRNKGNFPGRFSGRQFSNSRSEMNVSTLELGDSALYLCASSGQGGSGELFFGEGSRLTVL.

This clonotype was observed many times. The chain has TRBV7-8 and TRBJ2-6; D unresolved. The V end lost 1 base, the J end lost 0 bases, and 4 bases lay between the germline ends. CDR1 SGHVS and CDR2 FQNEAQ come from the germline V gene. This CDR3 has 15 amino acids. The CDR3 here is CASSLVTSGANVLTF. CDR3 nucleotide sequence: TGTGCCAGCAGCTTAGTGACCTCTGGGGCCAACGTCCTGACTTTC.

This clonotype was counted at least ten times. In DNA form, the CDR3 reads TGTGCCAGCAGAGAAACAGGGTTAACTGAAGCTTTCTTT. It is translated as CASRETGLTEAFF. The rearrangement uses TRBV2 and TRBJ1-1, with D possibly being TRBD1 (6 bases). Between the trimmed V and J ends, which lost 6 bases and 5 bases, there was a span of 13 bases. Looked up from germline, CDR1 is SNHLY and CDR2 is FYNNEI. The CDR3 has 13 residues.

Concerning this clonotype: Possible read error: a much larger clone is one base away. The chain recombines TRBV6-6 with TRBJ2-7, with D maybe TRBD2 (6 bases). Germline CDR1 reads MNHNY; CDR2 reads SVGAGI (reference sequence). The CDR3 runs to 14 residues. The CDR3 nucleotides read TGTGTCAGCAGTGGCGGGACCACATTCTACGAGCAGTACTTC. Protein: CVSSGGTTFYEQYF.

This clonotype was seen at least ten times. The rearrangement links TRBV18 to TRBJ2-1, with 7 bases that match TRBD2. Per the germline V gene, CDR1 is KGHSH and CDR2 is LQKENI. The J segment lost 4 bases and the V segment lost 2 bases, leaving 14 bases of the junction unmatched. The CDR3 is 18 amino acids. In DNA, the CDR3 is TGTGCCAGCTCACCATCGATTCGACTGGCGGGGGTATACAATGAGCAGTTCTTC. Translated: CASSPSIRLAGVYNEQFF. Combining the CDR3 with reference TRBV18 and TRBJ2-1 gives the whole variable domain NAGVMQNPRHLVRRRGQEARLRCSPMKGHSHVYWYRQLPEEGLKFMVYLQKENIIDESGMPKERFSAEFPKEGPSILRIQQVVRGDSAAYFCASSPSIRLAGVYNEQFFGPGTRLTVL.

This clonotype was detected ten times or more. The chain is built from TRBV6-1 and TRBJ1-5; D is uncertain. The CDR3 consists of 15 residues. Trimming left V 6 bases short and J 2 bases short, with 14 bases between. CDR1 and CDR2 from the germline V gene are MNHNS and SASEGT. The CDR3 nucleotides read TGTGCCAGCAGGGTATCAGCGACTGGCAATCAGCCCCAGCATTTT. It specifies CASRVSATGNQPQHF.

This clonotype appeared many times. The chain carries TRBV29-1 and TRBJ1-2, with 7 bases that match TRBD1. The CDR3 extends over 13 amino acids. Germline assignment: CDR1 SQVTM and CDR2 ANQGSEA. The ends lost 0 bases at V and 5 bases at J; junction bases unmatched: 3. CDR3: CSVEDHRGYGYTF. The CDR3 DNA follows: TGCAGCGTTGAAGATCACAGGGGATATGGCTACACCTTC.

As regards this clonotype: With a much larger clone just one base away, this may be a read error. The chain links TRBV5-1 to TRBJ2-1, with no clear D. This CDR3 has 14 residues. Trimming stripped 4 bases from V and 5 bases from J, with 13 bases between. Germline V gene data show CDR1 as SGHRS and CDR2 as YFSETQ. The DNA of the CDR3 is TGCGCCAGCAGCAATTGGTACCAGCACAATGAGCAGTTCTTC. Translated: CASSNWYQHNEQFF.

There are many counts of this clonotype. The J gene is TRBJ1-5, the V gene TRBV6-1, with 7 bases fitting TRBD1. The trim removed 7 bases at V and 0 bases at J, leaving 3 bases unmatched. The CDR3 has 14 residues. Germline V gene data show CDR1 as MNHNS and CDR2 as SASEGT. The CDR3 sequence: CASMGQISNQPQHF. CDR3 bases: TGTGCCAGCATGGGACAGATTAGCAATCAGCCCCAGCATTTT.